Listed below are T cell receptor beta chains from one sample, sequenced in a study of cytomegalovirus exposure and HLA in healthy donors. Clones were read by immunoSEQ multiplex PCR, and TCRdb kept only the in-frame ones, dropping some. The sample yields tens of thousands of clones, approximately 90% seen once. Sequences were obtained from PBMCs. The receptors come from a woman aged 18-35 years in good health and CMV-seropositive. CDR3s include the opening cysteine and the closing phenylalanine or tryptophan. The D gene is left open where the match is weak. Clone size appears in some rows only: once, few, many, or a class for an expanded clone.

d_gene	abundance	v_gene	j_gene	CDR3nt	CDR3aa
TRBD1	NA	TRBV6-5	TRBJ1-1	TGTGCCAGCAGACCGGACAGGAAAATGAACACTGAAGCTTTCTTT	CASRPDRKMNTEAFF
NA	NA	TRBV29-1	TRBJ1-1	TGCAGCGTTCGCGGGATCGTGAACACTGAAGCTTTCTTT	CSVRGIVNTEAFF
NA	once	TRBV6-5	TRBJ1-2	TGTGCCAGCAGCTGGGGCCCCCATGGCTACACCTTC	CASSWGPHGYTF
NA	few	TRBV6-1	TRBJ1-6	TGTGCCAGCAGTGAAAGTGGGCAGGGCGGTTCACCCCTCCACTTT	CASSESGQGGSPLHF
NA	NA	TRBV5-1	TRBJ2-3	TGCGCCAGCAGCGGGGGGGCCGGGGCAGATACGCAGTATTTT	CASSGGAGADTQYF
NA	NA	TRBV18	TRBJ2-7	TGTGCCAGCTCATCACTTAACGAGCAGTACTTC	CASSSLNEQYF
TRBD2	once	TRBV6-5	TRBJ2-1	TGTGCCAGCAGTTCCATCCGGGCTAGCGGGAGGCATGAGCAGTTCTTC	CASSSIRASGRHEQFF
NA	NA	TRBV9	TRBJ1-3	TGTGCCAGCAGCGAAGGGGGTTTCGCTGGAAACACCATATATTTT	CASSEGGFAGNTIYF
TRBD1	NA	TRBV19	TRBJ1-5	TGTGCCAGCCGGACAGGGGACTATAGCAATCAGCCCCAGCATTTT	CASRTGDYSNQPQHF
NA	NA	TRBV6-5	TRBJ1-6	TGTGCCAGCAGTTACCGGGGGATGTTGAATTCACCCCTCCACTTT	CASSYRGMLNSPLHF
NA	NA	TRBV28	TRBJ2-1	TGTGCCAGCAGGACGATCGACAGGCTTGGTGACAATGAGCAGTTCTTC	CASRTIDRLGDNEQFF
TRBD1	NA	TRBV10-1	TRBJ2-5	TGCGCCAGCAGTTCAGGGGGATTAGGAGAGACCCAGTACTTC	CASSSGGLGETQYF
NA	once	TRBV6-5	TRBJ2-5	TGTGCCAGCAGCCCAAAACGAGGGACCCAGTACTTC	CASSPKRGTQYF
NA	NA	TRBV27	TRBJ2-2	TGTGCCAGCAGTTTGGGAGGCGGGGAGCTGTTTTTT	CASSLGGGELFF
NA	few	TRBV7-3	TRBJ1-1	TGTGCCAGCAGCATGCTATTTGACAGGCAGCACACTGAAGCTTTCTTT	CASSMLFDRQHTEAFF
TRBD2	NA	TRBV7-3	TRBJ2-7	TGTGCCAGCAGCTTATCCAGCGGGAGTCTGTACGAGCAGTACTTC	CASSLSSGSLYEQYF
TRBD1	NA	TRBV6-5	TRBJ1-2	TGTGCCAGCAGTTACTCAGACAGGGGAACCTATGGCTACACCTTC	CASSYSDRGTYGYTF
NA	NA	TRBV5-8	TRBJ1-5	TGTGCCAGCGGCGCTGGGCAGGGTAGAAATCAGCCCCAGCATTTT	CASGAGQGRNQPQHF
TRBD1	NA	TRBV18	TRBJ1-5	TGTGCCAGCTCCCCCGGACAGGCCGGAAATCAGCCCCAGCATTTT	CASSPGQAGNQPQHF
NA	NA	TRBV30	TRBJ2-5	TGTGCCTGGTCAGGACTACAAGAGACCCAGTACTTC	CAWSGLQETQYF
NA	NA	TRBV6-5	TRBJ2-5	TGTGCCAGCAGTTATGGGCGGGGACAAGAGACCCAGTACTTC	CASSYGRGQETQYF
NA	NA	TRBV6-6	TRBJ2-5	TGTGCCAGCAGTTACCTTCGGTTCAGGGAAGAGACCCAGTACTTC	CASSYLRFREETQYF
TRBD1	NA	TRBV11-2	TRBJ2-3	TGTGCCAGCAGCTTAGCGGACAGGGACGCAGATACGCAGTATTTT	CASSLADRDADTQYF
TRBD2	NA	TRBV4-2	TRBJ2-3	TGTGCCAGCAGCCATCCTTTTAGCGGGAGAAACACAGATACGCAGTATTTT	CASSHPFSGRNTDTQYF
TRBD2	NA	TRBV14	TRBJ2-1	TGTGCCAGCAGCCCAGAAGCGGGGGGATCCTACAATGAGCAGTTCTTC	CASSPEAGGSYNEQFF
NA	NA	TRBV4-2	TRBJ2-1	TGTGCCAGCAGCCAACAGCCAACTAGCTTCTCCTACAATGAGCAGTTCTTC	CASSQQPTSFSYNEQFF
NA	NA	TRBV9	TRBJ1-5	TGTGCCAGTTCTAGGGGATGGGATCAGCCCCAGCATTTT	CASSRGWDQPQHF
TRBD1	NA	TRBV5-8	TRBJ2-2	TGTGCCAGCGGAAGGACAGGCCGGAACACCGGGGAGCTGTTTTTT	CASGRTGRNTGELFF
TRBD2	NA	TRBV6-1	TRBJ2-1	TGTGCCAGCAGTGAAGACCCCGGACTAGCATCCAATGAGCAGTTCTTC	CASSEDPGLASNEQFF
NA	NA	TRBV7-8	TRBJ2-7	TGTGCCAGCAGCTTAGAACTAGGCAGCTCCTACGAGCAGTACTTC	CASSLELGSSYEQYF
NA	NA	TRBV7-2	TRBJ1-1	TGTGCCAGCAGCTTCGGACACCAGAACACTGAAGCTTTCTTT	CASSFGHQNTEAFF
NA	NA	TRBV7-2	TRBJ2-1	TGTGCCAGCAGCTTAGCGGGAGCCTACGGGGGGCAGTTCTTC	CASSLAGAYGGQFF
TRBD1	NA	TRBV6-5	TRBJ1-1	TGTGCCAGCAGTTACTCGAGAGGGACAGGGGACACTGAAGCTTTCTTT	CASSYSRGTGDTEAFF
NA	NA	TRBV5-4	TRBJ2-2	TGTGCCAGCAGCTTTCCCGAGGGCGGAGAACCATACACCGGGGAGCTGTTTTTT	CASSFPEGGEPYTGELFF
NA	NA	TRBV28	TRBJ2-3	TGTGCCAGCAGTGACCATTGGAGGGGCACAGATACGCAGTATTTT	CASSDHWRGTDTQYF
TRBD2	NA	TRBV7-9	TRBJ2-5	TGTGCCAGCAGCTCCTTACTAGCGGGGGGTGCAGAGACCCAGTACTTC	CASSSLLAGGAETQYF
TRBD1	NA	TRBV7-9	TRBJ2-1	TGTGCCAGCAGCTCCTCTCCGGGACAGGGCTACTACAATGAGCAGTTCTTC	CASSSSPGQGYYNEQFF
TRBD1	NA	TRBV7-9	TRBJ2-5	TGTGCCAGCAGCCCCCAAGACAGGGGTGGAGAGACCCAGTACTTC	CASSPQDRGGETQYF
NA	NA	TRBV19	TRBJ1-3	TGTGCCGGATCGGGGGGACTCGGCTCTGGAAACACCATATATTTT	CAGSGGLGSGNTIYF
NA	NA	TRBV6-1	TRBJ2-1	TGTGCCAGCAGTGAACAAATTAGAAGTTACAATGAGCAGTTCTTC	CASSEQIRSYNEQFF
NA	NA	TRBV6-5	TRBJ2-3	TGTGCCAGCAGGAGAACTGCGGGAACAGATACGCAGTATTTT	CASRRTAGTDTQYF
TRBD1	NA	TRBV5-4	TRBJ2-5	TGTGCCAGCAGCGCAGGACAGGGACGGGAGACCCAGTACTTC	CASSAGQGRETQYF
NA	once	TRBV29-1	TRBJ2-1	TGCAGCGGATCGTCGAGACAGCCCTACAATGAGCAGTTCTTC	CSGSSRQPYNEQFF
TRBD2	once	TRBV7-8	TRBJ2-1	TGTGCCAGCAGCTTAGGGACTAGCGGGATGTTGGATGAGCAGTTCTTC	CASSLGTSGMLDEQFF
TRBD1	NA	TRBV11-2	TRBJ2-5	TGTGCCAGCAGCTTAGGAGGGACAGGGCCCCAAGAGACCCAGTACTTC	CASSLGGTGPQETQYF
NA	NA	TRBV19	TRBJ2-3	TGTGCCAGTACGGTAGGCGGGGGCACAGATACGCAGTATTTT	CASTVGGGTDTQYF
NA	NA	TRBV6-1	TRBJ1-1	TGTGCCAGCGGGGCCCACCTGAACACTGAAGCTTTCTTT	CASGAHLNTEAFF
TRBD2	NA	TRBV14	TRBJ2-1	TGTGCCAGCAGCCCCCGGACTAGCGGAGAGCAGTTCTTC	CASSPRTSGEQFF
NA	NA	TRBV4-1	TRBJ2-7	TGCGCCAGCAGCCAAGAAGGACAAGCCCCCTACGAGCAGTACTTC	CASSQEGQAPYEQYF
TRBD2	NA	TRBV11-2	TRBJ2-7	TGTGCCAGCAGCCGAACTGCGGGGGAAACCTACGAGCAGTACTTC	CASSRTAGETYEQYF
TRBD1	NA	TRBV5-1	TRBJ2-3	TGCGCCAGCAGCTTGGTGGGACAGGGGCCAGATACGCAGTATTTT	CASSLVGQGPDTQYF
NA	NA	TRBV10-3	TRBJ2-2	TGTGCCATCAGTGAGTCGCTGGGTTTAAGCGAGAGCACCGGGGAGCTGTTTTTT	CAISESLGLSESTGELFF
NA	once	TRBV6-5	TRBJ1-4	TGTGCCAGCAGTCCAACAGGGTCTAATGAAAAACTGTTTTTT	CASSPTGSNEKLFF